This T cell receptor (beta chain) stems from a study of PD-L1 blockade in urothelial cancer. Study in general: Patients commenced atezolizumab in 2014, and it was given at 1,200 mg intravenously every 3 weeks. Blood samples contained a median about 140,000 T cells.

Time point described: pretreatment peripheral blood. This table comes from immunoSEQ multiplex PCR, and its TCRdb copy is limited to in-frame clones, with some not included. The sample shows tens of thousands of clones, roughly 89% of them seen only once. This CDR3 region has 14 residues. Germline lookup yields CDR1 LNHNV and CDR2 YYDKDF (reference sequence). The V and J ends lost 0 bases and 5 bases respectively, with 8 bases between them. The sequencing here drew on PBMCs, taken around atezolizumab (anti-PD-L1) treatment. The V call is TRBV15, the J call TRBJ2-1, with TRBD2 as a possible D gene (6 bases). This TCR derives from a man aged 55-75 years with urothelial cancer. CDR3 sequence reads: CATSRETSNNEQFF. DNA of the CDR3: TGTGCCACCAGCAGAGAGACTAGTAACAATGAGCAGTTCTTC.